Below, 24 T cell receptor beta chains from the same sample are listed, as sequenced in a study of beta chain features in type 1 diabetes. Every bit of the isolated RNA underwent reverse transcription, so sequencing read expressed TCRB transcripts. Some clones are missing from TCRdb's copy, which holds only in-frame ones; the method was immunoSEQ multiplex PCR. The repertoire consists of more than 550,000 clones, with more than 12% occurring once and the leading ten covering 0.03% to 0.04%. Points from the study as a whole: Within each of all four CD4+ subsets, Type 1 diabetes patients had TCRB CDR3s that were moderately but significantly shorter.

These TCRs are of unknown antigen specificity. The sample taken for sequencing was naive CD4+ T cells from blood. These receptors were taken from a man between 18 and 29 years old with type 1 diabetes.

This clone has just a few counts. This chain's CDR3 is CAWMRGTKGGEQFF. DNA of the CDR3: TGTGCCTGGATGCGGGGGACAAAGGGAGGTGAGCAGTTCTTC. The chain recombines TRBV30 with TRBJ2-1; maybe TRBD2 (7 bases). Per germline, CDR1 GTSNPN and CDR2 SVGIG (reference sequence). CDR3 size: 14 residues. V dropped 4 bases and J dropped 9 bases, with 19 bases sitting between them.

This clone was detected only a few times. The chain employs TRBV6-1 and TRBJ1-2; 10 bases agree with TRBD1. This CDR3 is 13 amino acids long. The trim removed 6 bases at V and 6 bases at J, leaving 4 bases unmatched. CDR1 MNHNS and CDR2 SASEGT come from the germline V gene. Here the CDR3 reads CASRTGGVDGYTF. CDR3 nucleotides: TGTGCCAGCAGGACAGGGGGCGTCGATGGCTACACCTTC.

This clone was counted only a few times. The rearrangement uses TRBV29-1 and TRBJ1-5; no clear D. The CDR3 spans 14 residues. Germline lookup yields CDR1 SQVTM and CDR2 ANQGSEA. Trimming left V 1 base short and J 3 bases short, with 10 bases between. The CDR3 sequence: CSVEGTGYNQPQHF. In DNA form, the CDR3 reads TGCAGCGTTGAAGGGACGGGTTACAATCAGCCCCAGCATTTT.

V gene TRBV6-5 combines with J gene TRBJ1-6; D perhaps matches TRBD1 (5 bases). Trimming removed 2 bases at V and 7 bases at J, with 12 bases between. The CDR3 runs 15 residues. CDR1 MNHEY and CDR2 SVGAGI come from the germline V gene. CDR3 sequence reads: CASSYAGHMNSPLHF. For the CDR3, the DNA is TGTGCCAGCAGTTACGCAGGGCATATGAATTCACCCCTCCACTTT.

J is TRBJ2-3 and V is TRBV9, with TRBD1 identical over 7 bases. Trimming took 0 bases from V and 0 from J; bases not matched to a gene: 16. This CDR3 is 20 amino acids long. Germline assignment: CDR1 SGDLS and CDR2 YYNGEE. CDR3 residues: CASSVGLHDRAILSTDTQYF. The CDR3 nucleotides are TGTGCCAGCAGCGTAGGGCTTCATGACAGGGCGATCTTAAGCACAGATACGCAGTATTTT.

CDR3 sequence: CASMLQPYSNQPQHF. The CDR3 DNA reads as TGTGCCAGCATGTTACAGCCATATAGCAATCAGCCCCAGCATTTT. This chain links TRBV6-5 with TRBJ1-5, with D unclear. Germline CDR1 is MNHEY and CDR2 is SVGAGI. Trimming took 7 bases from V and 0 from J, leaving 13 bases between them. The CDR3 runs 15 residues.

The chain is built from TRBV5-1 and TRBJ1-2, with D perhaps TRBD1 (5 bases). CDR3 length: 14 amino acids. The ends were cut back, 0 bases at V and 8 bases at J, with 14 bases in the middle. Germline V lookup: CDR1 SGHRS, CDR2 YFSETQ. In DNA, the CDR3 is TGCGCCAGCAGCTTGGAGGCGGCAGGGTCGGGCTACACCTTC. It codes for CASSLEAAGSGYTF.

This clone was observed a few times. The chain employs TRBV2 and TRBJ1-5; D uncertain. CDR1 and CDR2 (germline): SNHLY, FYNNEI. This CDR3 has 14 residues. Trimming took off 3 bases at V and 11 bases at J, with 17 bases between the two ends. CDR3 protein: CASSEAPFRASQHF. The DNA of the CDR3 is TGTGCCAGCAGTGAGGCCCCTTTCCGGGCGTCCCAGCATTTT.

This clone has just a few counts. This chain links TRBV7-2 with TRBJ1-2, with unresolved D. V lost 5 bases, J lost 6 bases, and 16 bases lay in between. There are 14 residues in the CDR3. Per the germline V gene, CDR1 is SGHTA and CDR2 is FQGNSA. The CDR3, as DNA: TGTGCCAGCAGCCTCACCGGCGGCGGGGATGGCTACACCTTC. It translates to CASSLTGGGDGYTF.

The table lists this clone with a few counts. The chain has TRBV2 and TRBJ1-1; D ambiguous. CDR1 and CDR2 from the germline V gene are SNHLY and FYNNEI. CDR3 size: 14 residues. The V and J ends lost 4 bases and 1 base respectively, with 10 bases between them. The CDR3 loop is CASSGVGPNTEAFF. CDR3 DNA sequence: TGTGCCAGCAGTGGGGTAGGTCCGAACACTGAAGCTTTCTTT.

V usage is TRBV18 and J usage is TRBJ2-1; possibly TRBD2 for D (6 bases). V was trimmed by 3 bases and J by 5 bases, leaving 20 bases between them. The CDR3 loop spans 17 amino acids. The germline V gene encodes CDR1 KGHSH and CDR2 LQKENI. The CDR3 nucleotides read TGTGCCAGCTCACCTCCCTTAGGCGGGGTTGGACACAATGAGCAGTTCTTC. Translation: CASSPPLGGVGHNEQFF. The complete variable domain, with remaining parts taken from reference TRBV18 and TRBJ2-1, reads NAGVMQNPRHLVRRRGQEARLRCSPMKGHSHVYWYRQLPEEGLKFMVYLQKENIIDESGMPKERFSAEFPKEGPSILRIQQVVRGDSAAYFCASSPPLGGVGHNEQFFGPGTRLTVL.

This chain's CDR3 is CASSLKGVVYEQYF. The CDR3, as DNA: TGTGCCAGCAGCTTGAAGGGGGTGGTCTACGAGCAGTACTTC. The chain uses TRBV5-4 and TRBJ2-7, with TRBD1 as a possible D gene (6 bases). Germline CDR1 and CDR2: SGHNT and YYREEE (reference sequence). Trimming cost V 1 base and J 3 bases, with 11 bases left between them. The length of the CDR3 is 14 residues.

The gene calls are TRBV7-3 and TRBJ2-5, with a possible D match to TRBD1 (5 bases). The ends were cut back, 5 bases at V and 4 bases at J, with 14 bases in the middle. In germline, CDR1 is SGHTA, CDR2 FQGTGA. The CDR3 loop spans 14 amino acids. The CDR3 DNA follows: TGTGCCAGCAGCCCTACAGGATTCGGAGAGACCCAGTACTTC. The encoded protein is CASSPTGFGETQYF.

The chain employs TRBV4-1 and TRBJ2-7; 10 bases line up with TRBD2. The germline V gene encodes CDR1 MGHRA and CDR2 YSYEKL. Trimming at V came to 5 bases and at J to 0 bases, leaving 7 bases not matched to a gene. The CDR3 totals 16 residues. CDR3 residues: CASSWGTSAFSYEQYF. The CDR3 nucleotides are TGCGCCAGCAGCTGGGGGACTAGCGCTTTCTCCTACGAGCAGTACTTC.

The chain joins TRBV7-9 to TRBJ2-2; no definite D call. The CDR3 loop spans 16 amino acids. V lost 2 bases, J lost 2 bases, and 12 bases lay in between. Germline CDR1 is SEHNR and CDR2 is FQNEAQ (reference sequence). The CDR3 DNA follows: TGTGCCAGCAGCTTAATAATGGTCCGAAACACCGGGGAGCTGTTTTTT. As protein: CASSLIMVRNTGELFF.

This clone was counted only a few times. The V and J genes are TRBV13 and TRBJ2-7, with 8 bases fitting TRBD1. The germline V gene encodes CDR1 PRHDT and CDR2 FYEKMQ (reference sequence). V lost 5 bases, J lost 3 bases, and 6 bases stayed unmatched. There are 14 residues in the CDR3. The DNA for the CDR3 is TGTGCCAGCAGCACCAGGGGGCATTTCTACGAGCAGTACTTC. Translating it yields CASSTRGHFYEQYF.

This clone was seen only a few times. The gene calls are TRBV15 and TRBJ2-3, with 9 bases aligning to TRBD2. The CDR3 contains 13 residues. V lost 8 bases and J lost 6; bases outside the gene matches: 6. In germline, CDR1 is LNHNV, CDR2 YYDKDF (reference sequence). This CDR3 reads CATGEGLADTQYF. The DNA for the CDR3 is TGTGCCACCGGGGAAGGACTAGCGGATACGCAGTATTTT. Full variable domain (rest looked up from reference TRBV15 and TRBJ2-3): DAMVIQNPRYQVTQFGKPVTLSCSQTLNHNVMYWYQQKSSQAPKLLFHYYDKDFNNEADTPDNFQSRRPNTSFCFLDIRSPGLGDTAMYLCATGEGLADTQYFGPGTRLTVL.

This clone appeared a few times. The chain recombines TRBV19 with TRBJ2-2; D call uncertain. V was pared by 5 bases and J by 4 bases, with 14 bases between. In germline, CDR1 is LNHDA, CDR2 SQIVND (reference sequence). The CDR3 totals 15 residues. CDR3 in amino acids: CASSRRLGGTGELFF. The DNA of the CDR3 is TGTGCCAGTAGTCGTCGCCTGGGTGGCACCGGGGAGCTGTTTTTT.

The V and J genes are TRBV7-2 and TRBJ1-1; D ambiguous. Germline values: CDR1 SGHTA, CDR2 FQGNSA. The CDR3 contains 14 residues. V lost 1 base and J 1 base, leaving 7 bases between the germline ends. CDR3 bases: TGTGCCAGCAGCTTAGTTTCTTGGAACACTGAAGCTTTCTTT. It specifies CASSLVSWNTEAFF.

The chain carries TRBV7-3 and TRBJ2-2; 11 bases map to TRBD2. Germline trimming cut 6 bases from V and 4 bases from J; bases unmatched to any gene: 4. The CDR3 extends over 15 amino acids. CDR1 is SGHTA, CDR2 FQGTGA, per germline. The CDR3 is CASRPGLAATGELFF. CDR3 nucleotides: TGTGCCAGCAGGCCGGGACTAGCGGCCACCGGGGAGCTGTTTTTT.

The genes are TRBV7-2 and TRBJ1-3; D is perhaps TRBD1 (6 bases). Trimming left V 5 bases short and J 0 bases short, with 17 bases between. The CDR3 has 17 amino acids. Germline V gives CDR1 SGHTA, CDR2 FQGNSA. The CDR3 DNA follows: TGTGCCAGCAGCCTCCCGGGGGGGCCCCCCTCTGGAAACACCATATATTTT. This codes for CASSLPGGPPSGNTIYF.

A few counts support this clone. This sample includes further DNA sequences coding for the same CDR3. DNA of the CDR3: TGTGCCAGCAGCCTCCAGGGGAACACTGAAGCTTTCTTT. Translation: CASSLQGNTEAFF. This chain connects TRBV7-3 to TRBJ1-1; D might be TRBD1 (5 bases). V lost 5 bases and J 1 base, leaving 8 bases between the germline ends. This CDR3 is 13 amino acids long. Germline V lookup: CDR1 SGHTA, CDR2 FQGTGA.

J is TRBJ2-5 and V is TRBV15; D is unresolved. The V gene's germline CDR1 is LNHNV and CDR2 YYDKDF (reference sequence). The CDR3 is 13 residues long. The V end was cut by 5 bases, the J end by 5 bases, with 12 bases between. The CDR3 region has the DNA TGTGCCACCAGCGGTGTGAAAGTGGAGACCCAGTACTTC. Its translation is CATSGVKVETQYF.

This clone has a handful of counts. The chain couples TRBV5-6 to TRBJ2-2, with TRBD1 identical over 7 bases. After removal of 3 bases from V and 2 bases from J, the junction contained 7 bases not matched to a gene. Germline-derived CDR1 and CDR2 are SGHDT and YYEEEE. This CDR3 spans 16 amino acids. CDR3 DNA sequence: TGTGCCAGCAGCTCATTTGGGACAGCAAACACCGGGGAGCTGTTTTTT. Its protein product is CASSSFGTANTGELFF.